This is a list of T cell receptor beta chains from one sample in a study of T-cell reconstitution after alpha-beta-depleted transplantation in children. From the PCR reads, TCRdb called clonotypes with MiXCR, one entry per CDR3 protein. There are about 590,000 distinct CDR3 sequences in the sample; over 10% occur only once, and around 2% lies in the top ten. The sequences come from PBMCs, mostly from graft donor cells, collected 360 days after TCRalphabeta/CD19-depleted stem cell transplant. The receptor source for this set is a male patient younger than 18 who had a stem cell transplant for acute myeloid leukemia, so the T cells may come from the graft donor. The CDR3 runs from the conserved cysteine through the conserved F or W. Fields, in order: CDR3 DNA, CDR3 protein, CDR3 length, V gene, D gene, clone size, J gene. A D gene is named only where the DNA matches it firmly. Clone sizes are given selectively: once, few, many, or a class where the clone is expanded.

DNA: TGTGCCAGCAGCGCTGTACTAGCGGGAGGGCGGGACGAGCAGTACTTC; CDR3: CASSAVLAGGRDEQYF; length: 16; V: TRBV9; D: TRBD2; size: NA; J: TRBJ2-7
DNA: TGTGCCAGTAGTAGAGGACAGGACAATCAGCCCCAGCATTTT; CDR3: CASSRGQDNQPQHF; length: 14; V: TRBV19; D: TRBD1; size: NA; J: TRBJ1-5
DNA: TGTGCCAGCAGTTGGTCGAGGAATTCACCCCTCCACTTT; CDR3: CASSWSRNSPLHF; length: 13; V: TRBV6-2/TRBV6-3; D: NA; size: many; J: TRBJ1-6
DNA: TGTGCCTGGAGTGTACTAGTTAGCACCGGGGAGCTGTTTTTT; CDR3: CAWSVLVSTGELFF; length: 14; V: TRBV30; D: NA; size: NA; J: TRBJ2-2
DNA: TGTGCCAGCAGTCGACAGGGTCTTGCTAATGAGCAGTTCTTC; CDR3: CASSRQGLANEQFF; length: 14; V: TRBV6-1; D: TRBD1; size: NA; J: TRBJ2-1
DNA: TGTGCCAGCTGCGCTTGGGGACAGCACAATGAGCAGTTCTTC; CDR3: CASCAWGQHNEQFF; length: 14; V: TRBV6-5; D: TRBD1; size: few; J: TRBJ2-1
DNA: TGTGCCAGCAGCCAATCCCCTGGTACTAGAACTATCGATACCTACGAGCAGTACTTC; CDR3: CASSQSPGTRTIDTYEQYF; length: 19; V: TRBV4-2; D: NA; size: few; J: TRBJ2-7
DNA: TGTGCCAGCAGTACCGGGACTAGCGGGAGCACAGATACGCAGTATTTT; CDR3: CASSTGTSGSTDTQYF; length: 16; V: TRBV6-1; D: TRBD2; size: NA; J: TRBJ2-3
DNA: TGCAGTGCTAGAGGCTCCCCCCGCGCGTGGGATGAGCAGTTCTTC; CDR3: CSARGSPRAWDEQFF; length: 15; V: TRBV20-1; D: NA; size: NA; J: TRBJ2-1
DNA: TGTGCCAGCAGCCCGGTTGGTAGGCGCTACGAGCAGTACTTC; CDR3: CASSPVGRRYEQYF; length: 14; V: TRBV9; D: NA; size: many; J: TRBJ2-7
DNA: TGTGCCAGCGGGGCCCCGGGACATCGGATAACAGATACGCAGTATTTT; CDR3: CASGAPGHRITDTQYF; length: 16; V: TRBV6-2/TRBV6-3; D: NA; size: few; J: TRBJ2-3
DNA: TGTGCCAGCAGTTACCCGCCCCCGCAGGGGGTCTTAGCCAAAAACATTCAGTACTTC; CDR3: CASSYPPPQGVLAKNIQYF; length: 19; V: TRBV6-2/TRBV6-3; D: TRBD1; size: NA; J: TRBJ2-4
DNA: TGTGCCAGCAGTTTGTCGGGAGGGTGGGACACCGGGGAGCTGTTTTTT; CDR3: CASSLSGGWDTGELFF; length: 16; V: TRBV28; D: TRBD2; size: many; J: TRBJ2-2
DNA: TGTGCCAGCAGTTTAAGCGGGGCCCACTCCTACGAGCAGTACTTC; CDR3: CASSLSGAHSYEQYF; length: 15; V: TRBV28; D: TRBD2; size: many; J: TRBJ2-7
DNA: TGTGCCAGCAGCCAACCTCGGGACACCGACGAGCAGTACTTC; CDR3: CASSQPRDTDEQYF; length: 14; V: TRBV4-2; D: NA; size: NA; J: TRBJ2-7
DNA: TGTGCCAGCCGAAGCCGACAGGGGTTTGGAAACACCATATATTTT; CDR3: CASRSRQGFGNTIYF; length: 15; V: TRBV2; D: TRBD1; size: few; J: TRBJ1-3
DNA: TGTGTCCTCCCCCTAGCGGGAGCTGGCGAGCAGTACTTC; CDR3: CVLPLAGAGEQYF; length: 13; V: TRBV7-2; D: TRBD2; size: NA; J: TRBJ2-7
DNA: TGTGCCATAGCGCGGACTAGCAGCACCGGGGAGCTGTTTTTT; CDR3: CAIARTSSTGELFF; length: 14; V: TRBV6-2/TRBV6-3; D: TRBD2; size: many; J: TRBJ2-2
DNA: TGTGCCTGGAGTTTTAAGGGGAGCGGCCAGCCCCAGCATTTT; CDR3: CAWSFKGSGQPQHF; length: 14; V: TRBV30; D: NA; size: NA; J: TRBJ1-5
DNA: TGCGCCAGCAGGAAAGGGGGTGCCGAGCAGTACTTC; CDR3: CASRKGGAEQYF; length: 12; V: TRBV5-1; D: NA; size: NA; J: TRBJ2-7
DNA: TGTGCCAGCAGGGCCGACACGCAGCTTGGCGAGCAGTACTTC; CDR3: CASRADTQLGEQYF; length: 14; V: TRBV25-1; D: NA; size: many; J: TRBJ2-7
DNA: TGTGCCAGCTCACGCGTACCGGGACAGGGTTCTACCTACGAGCAGTACTTC; CDR3: CASSRVPGQGSTYEQYF; length: 17; V: TRBV18; D: TRBD1; size: few; J: TRBJ2-7
DNA: TGTGCCAGCAGGCCTCGACTAGCGGGAGAAGGCAATGAGCAGTTCTTC; CDR3: CASRPRLAGEGNEQFF; length: 16; V: TRBV6-5; D: TRBD2; size: many; J: TRBJ2-1
DNA: TGTGCCAGCAGTTTCTCGGACAGGTTTGCCTACGAGCAGTACTTC; CDR3: CASSFSDRFAYEQYF; length: 15; V: TRBV27; D: TRBD1; size: few; J: TRBJ2-7
DNA: TGTGCCAGCAGCCAAGTTGAGAGGGATACGCAGTATTTT; CDR3: CASSQVERDTQYF; length: 13; V: TRBV4-2; D: NA; size: NA; J: TRBJ2-3
DNA: TGTGCCAGCAGTTTACCGGGGGACTTGGGCCAAGGAGAGACCCAGTACTTC; CDR3: CASSLPGDLGQGETQYF; length: 17; V: TRBV28; D: NA; size: few; J: TRBJ2-5
DNA: TGTGCCAGCAGTTTAACTAGCGGCCCCAGCACAGATACGCAGTATTTT; CDR3: CASSLTSGPSTDTQYF; length: 16; V: TRBV28; D: TRBD2; size: many; J: TRBJ2-3
DNA: TGCGCCAGCAGCCAAGATAGAGGGCCTAGCGGGTTTTCCTACGAGCAGTACTTC; CDR3: CASSQDRGPSGFSYEQYF; length: 18; V: TRBV4-3; D: TRBD2; size: few; J: TRBJ2-7
DNA: TGTGCCAGCACCCCATTCCCACGATTCTCCTACAATGAGCAGTTCTTC; CDR3: CASTPFPRFSYNEQFF; length: 16; V: TRBV28; D: NA; size: NA; J: TRBJ2-1
DNA: TGTGCCAGCAGTTACCTGGAGGACCGCGAGACCCAGTACTTC; CDR3: CASSYLEDRETQYF; length: 14; V: TRBV6-5; D: NA; size: many; J: TRBJ2-5
DNA: TGCGCCAGCACACTGTGGGGGTCTGGGGCCAACGTCCTGACTTTC; CDR3: CASTLWGSGANVLTF; length: 15; V: TRBV5-1; D: NA; size: many; J: TRBJ2-6
DNA: TGCGCCAGCAGCCAAGAATCCGGACTAGCGGGCCAGGGAGCCAAAAACATTCAGTACTTC; CDR3: CASSQESGLAGQGAKNIQYF; length: 20; V: TRBV4-3; D: TRBD2; size: NA; J: TRBJ2-4
DNA: TGCAGCGTTGACGGGCAGGCTTTC; CDR3: CSVDGQAF; length: 8; V: TRBV29-1; D: NA; size: few; J: TRBJ1-2
DNA: TGTGCCAGCAGTCACACAGGGGGACACGCAGAGAGAGATACGCAGTATTTT; CDR3: CASSHTGGHAERDTQYF; length: 17; V: TRBV28; D: TRBD1; size: many; J: TRBJ2-3
DNA: TGTGCCAGCGTTAAACAGGGGTTTGTTAATGAGCAGTTCTTC; CDR3: CASVKQGFVNEQFF; length: 14; V: TRBV28; D: TRBD1; size: NA; J: TRBJ2-1
DNA: TGCGCCAGCAGCCAAGTTTCCGGACTAGCCTCCTACAATGAGCAGTTCTTC; CDR3: CASSQVSGLASYNEQFF; length: 17; V: TRBV4-3; D: TRBD2; size: few; J: TRBJ2-1
DNA: TGCAGTGCCCACCTCCCCGGGACTCCTAGCTCCTACGAGCAGTACTTC; CDR3: CSAHLPGTPSSYEQYF; length: 16; V: TRBV20-1; D: NA; size: few; J: TRBJ2-7
DNA: TGCAGTGCTAGAGAATTTCTAGCCGAGCAGTACTTC; CDR3: CSAREFLAEQYF; length: 12; V: TRBV20-1; D: NA; size: NA; J: TRBJ2-7
DNA: TGCGCCAGCAGCCTAAAATTCGGAGATACGCAGTATTTT; CDR3: CASSLKFGDTQYF; length: 13; V: TRBV5-1; D: NA; size: many; J: TRBJ2-3
DNA: TGTGCCAGCAGTACCTATTTCGGGACTAGCGGGAGGTCCCCGTACGAGCAGTACTTC; CDR3: CASSTYFGTSGRSPYEQYF; length: 19; V: TRBV11-1; D: TRBD2; size: once; J: TRBJ2-7
DNA: TGCGCCAGCAGCCAAGATCACGGGCAGCAAGAGACCCAGTACTTC; CDR3: CASSQDHGQQETQYF; length: 15; V: TRBV4-3; D: NA; size: NA; J: TRBJ2-5
DNA: TGTGCCAGCAGCGTAGAAGGCGTTTGGACTAGCGGAGTGGGGCAGTACTTC; CDR3: CASSVEGVWTSGVGQYF; length: 17; V: TRBV9; D: TRBD2; size: NA; J: TRBJ2-7
DNA: TGCGCCAGCAGCCAAGATGGACTAGCGGGAGGAGAGACCCAGTACTTC; CDR3: CASSQDGLAGGETQYF; length: 16; V: TRBV4-3; D: TRBD2; size: NA; J: TRBJ2-5
DNA: TGCGCCAGTAAACCGCACAGCAGCAGCACAGATACGCAGTATTTT; CDR3: CASKPHSSSTDTQYF; length: 15; V: TRBV5-1; D: NA; size: few; J: TRBJ2-3